The present T cell receptor (beta chain) was sequenced within a study of T cell clonality in common variable immunodeficiency. Study-wide results and limits: In common variable immunodeficiency, TCR beta chains reportedly carried fewer deletions and N-nucleotide insertions. Compared with healthy controls, CVID subjects showed increased TCRbeta clonality, mostly in about a third.

CVID subjects were neither ill nor on immunomodulatory or immunosuppressive medication at sampling. Each donor provided roughly 5 to 8 ml of heparinized whole blood. Equal genomic DNA amounts from CVID and control samples were sequenced. Profiled with immunoSEQ multiplex PCR; TCRdb holds only in-frame clones, not every one. The repertoire shows about 31,000 clones, none seen only once; the top ten take less than 7%. This clone has a handful of counts. Its matching antigen is unknown. The CDR3 end falls 3 residues outside the read, so it is completed with the germline J gene. Per the germline V gene, CDR1 is MNHEY and CDR2 is SVGEGT. The CDR3 length is 14 residues. Deletions cut 0 bases from V and 6 bases from J, with 9 bases between.

The sequence was collected from a human donor with common variable immunodeficiency. The rearrangement joins TRBV6-2 or TRBV6-3 to TRBJ1-5; a possible D gene is TRBD1 (5 bases). The sequenced sample consisted of peripheral blood mononuclear cells. The sequenced CDR3 bases are TGTGCCAGCAGTTACTCGGGACTTAGTCAGCCC. Amino acids: CASSYSGLSQP. The whole CDR3 is CASSYSGLSQPQHF.